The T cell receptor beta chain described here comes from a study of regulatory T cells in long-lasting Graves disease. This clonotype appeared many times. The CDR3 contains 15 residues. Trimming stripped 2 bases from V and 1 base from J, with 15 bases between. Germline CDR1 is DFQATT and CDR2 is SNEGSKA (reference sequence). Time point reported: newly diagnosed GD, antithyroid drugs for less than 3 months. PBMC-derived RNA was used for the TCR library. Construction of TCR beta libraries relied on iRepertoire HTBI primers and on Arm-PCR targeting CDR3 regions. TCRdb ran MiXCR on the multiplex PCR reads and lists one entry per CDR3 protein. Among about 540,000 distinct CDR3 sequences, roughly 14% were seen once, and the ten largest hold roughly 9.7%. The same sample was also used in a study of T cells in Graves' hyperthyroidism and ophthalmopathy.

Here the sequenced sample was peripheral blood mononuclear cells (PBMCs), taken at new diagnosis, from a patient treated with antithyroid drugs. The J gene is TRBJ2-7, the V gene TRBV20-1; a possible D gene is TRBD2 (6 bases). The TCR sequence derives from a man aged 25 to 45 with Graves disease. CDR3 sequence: CSARPRRAQSYEQYF. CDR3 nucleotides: TGCAGTGCTAGACCCCGGAGGGCGCAGTCCTACGAGCAGTACTTC.